This is a list of T cell receptor beta chains from one sample in a study of CD8 T cells in Susac syndrome. MiXCR, applied by TCRdb to the immunoSEQ multiplex PCR reads, yields one record per CDR3 protein. The data show 120,000 or so distinct CDR3 sequences, about 95% seen once. The source material was CD4+ T cells from PBMCs. Source of these receptors: a human donor in good health. CDR3s include the opening cysteine and the closing phenylalanine or tryptophan. Each record gives: CDR3 protein, CDR3 DNA, D gene, clone size, V gene, J gene. D genes are given only for firm matches. Clone size appears in some rows only: once, few, many, or a class for an expanded clone.

CDR3aa: CASSEGTGASGSTDTQYF
CDR3nt: TGTGCCAGCAGTGAGGGGACGGGGGCCAGCGGGAGCACAGATACGCAGTATTTT
d_gene: .
abundance: .
v_gene: TRBV2
j_gene: TRBJ2-3

CDR3aa: CASSLNYANTGELFF
CDR3nt: TGTGCCAGCAGTCTGAATTACGCGAACACCGGGGAGCTGTTTTTT
d_gene: .
abundance: .
v_gene: TRBV12-3/TRBV12-4
j_gene: TRBJ2-2

CDR3aa: CASSQAGANTGELFF
CDR3nt: TGCGCCAGCAGCCAAGCGGGAGCGAACACCGGGGAGCTGTTTTTT
d_gene: TRBD2
abundance: .
v_gene: TRBV5-1
j_gene: TRBJ2-2

CDR3aa: CASSHPSGTETQYF
CDR3nt: TGTGCCAGCAGCCACCCTAGCGGGACAGAGACCCAGTACTTC
d_gene: TRBD2
abundance: .
v_gene: TRBV3-1
j_gene: TRBJ2-5

CDR3aa: CASSLWGTSTYNEQFF
CDR3nt: TGTGCCAGCAGTTTATGGGGGACATCTACCTACAATGAGCAGTTCTTC
d_gene: .
abundance: once
v_gene: TRBV28
j_gene: TRBJ2-1

CDR3aa: CASSLRLEETQYF
CDR3nt: TGTGCCAGCAGCTTAAGGCTGGAAGAGACCCAGTACTTC
d_gene: .
abundance: .
v_gene: TRBV11-2
j_gene: TRBJ2-5

CDR3aa: CASRPTSGWNEQFF
CDR3nt: TGTGCCAGCAGGCCCACTAGCGGGTGGAATGAGCAGTTCTTC
d_gene: TRBD2
abundance: .
v_gene: TRBV7-2
j_gene: TRBJ2-1

CDR3aa: CASSIRGQGYNEQFF
CDR3nt: TGTGCCAGCAGCATTAGGGGACAGGGGTACAATGAGCAGTTCTTC
d_gene: TRBD1
abundance: .
v_gene: TRBV11-3
j_gene: TRBJ2-1

CDR3aa: CASSFRGDNEQFF
CDR3nt: TGTGCCAGCAGTTTTAGAGGGGACAATGAGCAGTTCTTC
d_gene: .
abundance: .
v_gene: TRBV12-3/TRBV12-4
j_gene: TRBJ2-1

CDR3aa: CASSSYGIFAGERETQYF
CDR3nt: TGTGCCAGCAGCTCTTACGGAATATTCGCGGGCGAGCGGGAGACCCAGTACTTC
d_gene: .
abundance: .
v_gene: TRBV7-2
j_gene: TRBJ2-5

CDR3aa: CAGTLEAGANVLTF
CDR3nt: TGTGCCGGCACTTTGGAAGCTGGGGCCAACGTCCTGACTTTC
d_gene: .
abundance: .
v_gene: TRBV2
j_gene: TRBJ2-6

CDR3aa: CASTSLPNYNEQFF
CDR3nt: TGTGCCAGTACTAGCCTCCCAAACTACAATGAGCAGTTCTTC
d_gene: .
abundance: .
v_gene: TRBV19
j_gene: TRBJ2-1

CDR3aa: CASSPSHTEAFF
CDR3nt: TGTGCCAGCAGCCCCTCCCACACTGAAGCTTTCTTT
d_gene: .
abundance: .
v_gene: TRBV6-1
j_gene: TRBJ1-1

CDR3aa: CSAREGLAGLYNEQFF
CDR3nt: TGCAGTGCTAGAGAAGGACTAGCGGGACTTTACAATGAGCAGTTCTTC
d_gene: TRBD2
abundance: once
v_gene: TRBV20-1
j_gene: TRBJ2-1

CDR3aa: CASSIDREMSYEQYF
CDR3nt: TGTGCCAGTAGTATTGACCGAGAGATGTCCTACGAGCAGTACTTC
d_gene: .
abundance: .
v_gene: TRBV19
j_gene: TRBJ2-7

CDR3aa: CASSIGGLSNQPQHF
CDR3nt: TGTGCCAGTAGTATCGGGGGGCTGAGCAATCAGCCCCAGCATTTT
d_gene: .
abundance: .
v_gene: TRBV19
j_gene: TRBJ1-5

CDR3aa: CASKTGLADTGELFF
CDR3nt: TGCGCCAGCAAAACGGGACTAGCGGATACCGGGGAGCTGTTTTTT
d_gene: TRBD2
abundance: .
v_gene: TRBV5-1
j_gene: TRBJ2-2

CDR3aa: CASSLSGVGSWETQYF
CDR3nt: TGCGCCAGCAGCTTGTCCGGGGTCGGGAGCTGGGAGACCCAGTACTTC
d_gene: .
abundance: .
v_gene: TRBV5-1
j_gene: TRBJ2-5

CDR3aa: CASSLKQGTDTQYF
CDR3nt: TGTGCCAGCAGCTTAAAACAGGGCACAGATACGCAGTATTTT
d_gene: .
abundance: .
v_gene: TRBV7-9
j_gene: TRBJ2-3

CDR3aa: CASSLPKAGQFF
CDR3nt: TGTGCCAGCAGTCTTCCCAAGGCTGGGCAGTTCTTC
d_gene: .
abundance: .
v_gene: TRBV28
j_gene: TRBJ2-1

CDR3aa: CASSLGSLSNEKLFF
CDR3nt: TGTGCCAGCAGCTTAGGGTCACTCTCAAATGAAAAACTGTTTTTT
d_gene: .
abundance: .
v_gene: TRBV13
j_gene: TRBJ1-4

CDR3aa: CASGQGLYNEQFF
CDR3nt: TGTGCCAGCGGACAGGGATTATACAATGAGCAGTTCTTC
d_gene: TRBD1
abundance: .
v_gene: TRBV6-2/TRBV6-3
j_gene: TRBJ2-1

CDR3aa: CATSSGFSGNTIYF
CDR3nt: TGTGCCACCAGCTCGGGATTTTCTGGAAACACCATATATTTT
d_gene: .
abundance: .
v_gene: TRBV15
j_gene: TRBJ1-3

CDR3aa: CASSVQEQVLAKNIQYF
CDR3nt: TGTGCCAGCAGTGTTCAAGAACAGGTATTAGCCAAAAACATTCAGTACTTC
d_gene: .
abundance: .
v_gene: TRBV2
j_gene: TRBJ2-4

CDR3aa: CASRGGLEAGELFF
CDR3nt: TGTGCCAGCAGGGGGGGACTAGAGGCCGGGGAGCTGTTTTTT
d_gene: TRBD2
abundance: .
v_gene: TRBV6-5
j_gene: TRBJ2-2

CDR3aa: CASSDLSGKLSTGELFF
CDR3nt: TGTGCCAGCAGTGACCTTAGCGGGAAATTGAGCACCGGGGAGCTGTTTTTT
d_gene: TRBD2
abundance: .
v_gene: TRBV6-1
j_gene: TRBJ2-2

CDR3aa: CASSPGRRAGEVADTQYF
CDR3nt: TGTGCCAGCAGTCCAGGACGGAGGGCAGGAGAAGTCGCAGATACGCAGTATTTT
d_gene: .
abundance: .
v_gene: TRBV12-3/TRBV12-4
j_gene: TRBJ2-3

CDR3aa: CASSPIIPSGNSPLHF
CDR3nt: TGTGCCAGCTCACCGATTATCCCCTCTGGTAATTCACCCCTCCACTTT
d_gene: .
abundance: .
v_gene: TRBV18
j_gene: TRBJ1-6

CDR3aa: CASSLPPGQGLSGELFF
CDR3nt: TGTGCCAGCAGCTTACCTCCGGGACAGGGTTTGTCCGGGGAGCTGTTTTTT
d_gene: TRBD1
abundance: .
v_gene: TRBV5-6
j_gene: TRBJ2-2

CDR3aa: CASTVAGGYEQYF
CDR3nt: TGTGCCAGCACCGTAGCGGGGGGGTACGAGCAGTACTTC
d_gene: TRBD2
abundance: .
v_gene: TRBV6-5
j_gene: TRBJ2-7

CDR3aa: CASSQDLVTSSSYNEQFF
CDR3nt: TGTGCCAGCAGCCAAGACCTCGTGACTAGTAGCTCCTACAATGAGCAGTTCTTC
d_gene: .
abundance: .
v_gene: TRBV3-1
j_gene: TRBJ2-1

CDR3aa: CASSLGAGGYGYTF
CDR3nt: TGTGCCAGCAGCCTCGGAGCAGGGGGCTATGGCTACACCTTC
d_gene: TRBD1
abundance: .
v_gene: TRBV7-9
j_gene: TRBJ1-2

CDR3aa: CASSPRGQGGTDTQYF
CDR3nt: TGTGCCAGCAGCCCGCGCGGACAGGGGGGCACAGATACGCAGTATTTT
d_gene: TRBD1
abundance: .
v_gene: TRBV7-3
j_gene: TRBJ2-3

CDR3aa: CASSQRQGAPLHF
CDR3nt: TGCGCCAGCAGTCAAAGACAGGGGGCACCCCTCCACTTT
d_gene: TRBD1
abundance: .
v_gene: TRBV23-1
j_gene: TRBJ1-6

CDR3aa: CASSLLTGQETQYF
CDR3nt: TGCGCCAGCAGCTTGCTGACAGGCCAAGAGACCCAGTACTTC
d_gene: .
abundance: .
v_gene: TRBV5-1
j_gene: TRBJ2-5

CDR3aa: CASSLGLIDGRAYEQYF
CDR3nt: TGTGCCAGCAGCTTAGGGTTGATTGACGGGAGGGCCTACGAGCAGTACTTC
d_gene: TRBD2
abundance: .
v_gene: TRBV7-9
j_gene: TRBJ2-7

CDR3aa: CSVGTGGQETQYF
CDR3nt: TGCAGCGTTGGGACAGGGGGTCAAGAGACCCAGTACTTC
d_gene: TRBD1
abundance: .
v_gene: TRBV29-1
j_gene: TRBJ2-5

CDR3aa: CASSGGQGISYNEQFF
CDR3nt: TGTGCCAGCAGCGGGGGACAGGGAATCTCCTACAATGAGCAGTTCTTC
d_gene: TRBD1
abundance: .
v_gene: TRBV5-6
j_gene: TRBJ2-1

CDR3aa: CSARRLAYEQYF
CDR3nt: TGCAGTGCTCGTCGACTAGCCTACGAGCAGTACTTC
d_gene: .
abundance: .
v_gene: TRBV20-1
j_gene: TRBJ2-7

CDR3aa: CASSSQMENTEAFF
CDR3nt: TGTGCCAGCAGTTCGCAGATGGAGAACACTGAAGCTTTCTTT
d_gene: .
abundance: .
v_gene: TRBV28
j_gene: TRBJ1-1

CDR3aa: CASSQGENYNEQFF
CDR3nt: TGTGCCAGCAGCCAAGGGGAAAATTACAATGAGCAGTTCTTC
d_gene: .
abundance: .
v_gene: TRBV3-1
j_gene: TRBJ2-1

CDR3aa: CASSSRKEETQYF
CDR3nt: TGTGCCAGCAGCTCTCGTAAGGAAGAGACCCAGTACTTC
d_gene: .
abundance: .
v_gene: TRBV7-2
j_gene: TRBJ2-5

CDR3aa: CASSLWGAYNEQFF
CDR3nt: TGTGCCAGCAGTTTATGGGGGGCGTATAATGAGCAGTTCTTC
d_gene: .
abundance: .
v_gene: TRBV28
j_gene: TRBJ2-1

CDR3aa: CASSKREWETQYF
CDR3nt: TGTGCCAGCAGCAAAAGGGAGTGGGAGACCCAGTACTTC
d_gene: .
abundance: .
v_gene: TRBV5-6
j_gene: TRBJ2-5

CDR3aa: CASSSPGSGEQYF
CDR3nt: TGTGCCAGCAGCTCCCCCGGTTCGGGCGAGCAGTACTTC
d_gene: .
abundance: .
v_gene: TRBV7-3
j_gene: TRBJ2-7

CDR3aa: CASSLGYTEAFF
CDR3nt: TGTGCCAGCAGTTTGGGGTACACTGAAGCTTTCTTT
d_gene: .
abundance: .
v_gene: TRBV28
j_gene: TRBJ1-1

CDR3aa: CASSQDASFYGYTF
CDR3nt: TGTGCCAGCAGCCAAGATGCATCGTTCTATGGCTACACCTTC
d_gene: .
abundance: .
v_gene: TRBV3-1
j_gene: TRBJ1-2

CDR3aa: CASSQDWAGEDEQYF
CDR3nt: TGTGCCAGCAGCCAAGATTGGGCGGGAGAAGACGAGCAGTACTTC
d_gene: TRBD2
abundance: .
v_gene: TRBV3-1
j_gene: TRBJ2-7

CDR3aa: CASSDLGGGGTDTQYF
CDR3nt: TGTGCCAGCAGTGATTTAGGCGGAGGGGGCACAGATACGCAGTATTTT
d_gene: .
abundance: .
v_gene: TRBV6-2/TRBV6-3
j_gene: TRBJ2-3

CDR3aa: CASNPLGRTNTGELFF
CDR3nt: TGTGCCAGCAACCCTCTCGGGAGAACGAACACCGGGGAGCTGTTTTTT
d_gene: .
abundance: .
v_gene: TRBV7-9
j_gene: TRBJ2-2